This T cell receptor (beta chain) was found in a study of T cell responses to AZD1222 COVID-19 vaccine (dated by TCRdb to about 2021). Concerning the study at large: AZD1222 recipients given second doses at about 4 weeks or at about 12 weeks were pooled, since spike-specific TCR depth and breadth were not found to differ between the two schedules. Trial participants were enrolled by age into subgroups of 18-55, 56-69 and 70-plus years, and around 140, 26 and 57 TCR-sequenced participants, respectively, were included in these subgroups. A total of about 250 trial participants underwent TCR sequencing, of whom under 220 had received two doses of AZD1222 and approximately 25 had received two doses of the MenACWY control vaccine.

CDR1 and CDR2 are drawn from the germline V gene: MNHNS, SASEGT. The CDR3 sequence holds 14 residues, the cysteine and phenylalanine included. The kept DNA is CDR3 alone, 42 bases in frame from the first base. V sheds 3 bases and J sheds 0 bases, leaving 8 bases between their ends. The CDR3 regions of human TCRbeta chains were subjected to immunosequencing. In the original analysis: TCRs in the repertoires were matched against a reference library of SARS-CoV-2-specific TCRs that had been generated with the MIRA antigen-specificity platform. Breadth was defined as the fraction of unique TCRs that were SARS-CoV-2-associated. Depth was defined as the fraction of total T cells that were SARS-CoV-2-associated. Using the MIRA data, every spike-specific TCR was mapped to the spike region that the TCR reacted to and assigned to either a CD4 or a CD8 class. Log10-transformed breadth and depth values were compared by one-way ANOVA with Sidak's multiple comparisons tests. TCRdb mirrors the immuneACCESS table, restricted to in-frame sequences. Some clones are absent from its copies; in checked studies, under half trace to an unresolved V gene, and the reason for the others is unknown. The DNA was the basis for D and trimming; V, J and clone size are from that table. Here the sample has some 140,000 clones; around 93% occur a single time. Of the sample, around 2.7% falls within the top ten clones.

With respect to this clone: Its specific antigen is unknown. No much larger clone is present one base from it, and per-base qualities are unavailable.

General study outcomes and caveats: Because no day 14 peak-response samples were available, repertoires were characterized only after the peak T cell response. The 56-69-year group was small, and its depth increase did not reach significance, likely because of low power. After two AZD1222 doses, spike-specific TCR breadth and depth were significantly higher than at day 0 and than in MenACWY recipients. Most participants were white British and females outnumbered males, and the authors suggested that clonal diversity may have been underestimated. The whole spike protein was spanned by vaccine-associated CD4 TCRs, and dominant responses were seen in regions 160-218 and 743-854. Conclusions about previously exposed vaccinees are limited because only 5 or 6 AZD1222 recipients were SARS-CoV-2 seropositive at baseline. Reportedly, close to half of the unique spike-specific TCRs recognized epitopes lying outside the regions that are mutated in the B.1.351 and B.1.1.7 variants.

In the paper's terms, the time point label means: baseline before first vaccination. Vaccinee samples were obtained from the UK trials COV001 and COV002, which included a single-blind randomized controlled phase 2/3 trial of AZD1222 (ChAdOx1 nCoV-19) in healthy adults. Trial participant PBMC samples were collected at day 0 and day 28 after the second dose for TCRbeta chain sequencing. In this chain, TRBV6-1 is recombined with TRBJ1-1; the best D guess is TRBD1, with 5 bases matching. This sequence was found in an adult in good health. The sequencing used peripheral blood, collected on day 0 of AZD1222 vaccination. In nucleotides, the sequence is TGTGCCAGCAGTGAGAGACAGTTGAACACTGAAGCTTTCTTT. Its protein reads: CASSERQLNTEAFF.